This T cell receptor beta chain originates from a study of PD-1 blockade in classical Hodgkin lymphoma. General study findings and limits: The study found complete responders had baseline diversity similar to newly diagnosed patients. Patients starting nivolumab less than 1 year after ASCT had lower diversity and were excluded from later analyses.

About this clone itself: The target antigen is unknown.

Stated time point: cycle 4 day 1 (C4D1), after around six weeks of nivolumab. Relapses following autologous stem cell transplantation were seen in all patients, with brentuximab vedotin exposure varying. Patients reached a best response of complete response, partial response or progressive disease. The CDR3 is 14 residues long. V was cut by 4 bases and J by 3 bases, with 13 bases left in between. CDR1 is SGHDN, CDR2 FVKESK, per germline. The data were produced by immunoSEQ multiplex PCR, yet TCRdb's version contains in-frame clones alone and is incomplete. The repertoire has 20,000 to 30,000 clones, about 70% of them found once; the top ten carry roughly 30%.

This material consisted of peripheral blood mononuclear cells (PBMCs), taken before the fourth cycle of nivolumab. The V and J genes are TRBV14 and TRBJ2-7; a weak D match, TRBD1 (6 bases). The receptor comes from a human donor with classical Hodgkin lymphoma. CDR3 DNA: TGTGCCAGCAGCCGGGACACGACCCTCTACGAGCAGTACTTC. This gives the protein CASSRDTTLYEQYF.